Shown below are 16 T cell receptor beta chains from a single sample sequenced in a study of CD8 T cells in ankylosing spondylitis. Study outcomes and limitations: Seemingly characteristic of ankylosing spondylitis blood was a TCR beta motif consisting of roughly 8 highly homologous variants.

Their target antigens are unknown. Via MiXCR, TCRdb re-called the 5' RACE reads, giving one row per CDR3 protein. This table holds more than 650,000 distinct CDR3 sequences, approximately 12% found once. Sequenced: blood, either unsorted or a sorted T cell fraction (not recorded which). These receptor sequences come from a male donor with ankylosing spondylitis.

The CDR3 nucleotides read TGTGCCAGCAGCCAAGATAGGGGGGCTGGAACTGAAGCTTTCTTT. It is translated as CASSQDRGAGTEAFF. The chain has TRBV4-2 and TRBJ1-1; D is perhaps TRBD1 (6 bases). The V and J ends lost 0 bases and 5 bases respectively, with 13 bases between them. From germline, CDR1 is LGHNA and CDR2 YNFKEQ. This CDR3 contains 15 residues.

In its sample, this clonotype was seen a few times. This chain joins TRBV5-1 and TRBJ2-7, with TRBD2 matching 13 bases. CDR3 length: 16 residues. V was pared by 5 bases and J by 2 bases, with 7 bases of the junction left unmatched. Germline loops: CDR1 SGHRS, CDR2 YFSETQ. This CDR3 is CASSWGTSGVTYEQYF. For the CDR3, the DNA is TGCGCCAGCAGTTGGGGGACTAGCGGGGTAACCTACGAGCAGTACTTC.

V is TRBV6-1 and J is TRBJ1-5, with a tentative D call TRBD1 (5 bases). The CDR3 consists of 15 residues. V was shortened by 9 bases and J by 2 bases, with 17 bases between the two germline ends. Germline assignment: CDR1 MNHNS and CDR2 SASEGT. CDR3 region: CASEGRPLGNQPQHF. CDR3 DNA: TGTGCCAGTGAGGGGAGACCCCTTGGCAATCAGCCCCAGCATTTT.

The gene calls are TRBV5-1 and TRBJ2-2, with a tentative D call TRBD1 (5 bases). Germline-derived CDR1 and CDR2 are SGHRS and YFSETQ. The CDR3 spans 15 residues. Trimming cost V 3 bases and J 3 bases, with 12 bases left between them. The CDR3 protein is CASSWSGMDTGELFF. CDR3 nucleotides: TGCGCCAGCAGCTGGTCAGGGATGGACACCGGGGAGCTGTTTTTT. The full variable domain, in which reference TRBV5-1 and TRBJ2-2 provide the parts outside the CDR3, is KAGVTQTPRYLIKTRGQQVTLSCSPISGHRSVSWYQQTPGQGLQFLFEYFSETQRNKGNFPGRFSGRQFSNSRSEMNVSTLELGDSALYLCASSWSGMDTGELFFGEGSRLTVL.

The chain carries TRBV4-3 and TRBJ2-7; D remains unclear. There are 13 residues in the CDR3. V lost 0 bases to trimming and J lost 3 bases, with 6 bases between them. Germline CDR1 LGHNA, CDR2 YSLEER. This CDR3 is CASSQDRYYEQYF. CDR3 DNA sequence: TGCGCCAGCAGCCAAGATCGATACTACGAGCAGTACTTC.

V is TRBV20-1 and J is TRBJ2-3; 7 bases fit TRBD1. This CDR3 is built from 14 residues. After removal of 0 bases from V and 5 bases from J, the junction contained 5 bases not matched to a gene. Germline CDR1 and CDR2: DFQATT and SNEGSKA (reference sequence). The CDR3 sequence: CSARDPRQGDTQYF. The CDR3 DNA follows: TGCAGTGCTAGAGATCCGAGACAGGGAGATACGCAGTATTTT.

This clonotype has only a few counts. The chain is built from TRBV12-3 or TRBV12-4 and TRBJ1-6; D remains ambiguous. V was trimmed by 3 bases and J by 7 bases, leaving 4 bases between them. The CDR3 is made up of 12 amino acids. The CDR3 coding sequence is TGTGCCAGCAGTTTTCAGAATTCACCCCTCCACTTT. As protein: CASSFQNSPLHF.

V gene TRBV20-1 combines with J gene TRBJ2-5; D perhaps matches TRBD2 (6 bases). From germline, CDR1 is DFQATT and CDR2 SNEGSKA (reference sequence). This CDR3 comprises 15 residues. Trimming took 0 bases from V and 5 from J, leaving 16 bases between them. CDR3 DNA: TGCAGTGCTAGAGATCGAAAAGCGGGTGGGGAGACCCAGTACTTC. It translates to CSARDRKAGGETQYF.

This clonotype was recorded at least ten times. The chain recombines TRBV29-1 with TRBJ2-7; a possible D gene is TRBD1 (6 bases). V was pared by 6 bases and J by 2 bases, with 14 bases between. CDR1 SQVTM and CDR2 ANQGSEA come from the germline V gene. The length of the CDR3 is 13 residues. The CDR3 region is CSVLTGITYEQYF. Here the CDR3 DNA reads TGCAGCGTCCTGACAGGAATTACCTACGAGCAGTACTTC.

The sample holds a few counts of this clonotype. The V and J genes are TRBV11-2 and TRBJ1-3; 8 bases match TRBD1. V shed 8 bases and J 0 bases; nucleotides not matched to a gene: 18. CDR1 and CDR2 (germline): SGHAT, FQNNGV. The CDR3 covers 19 residues. The CDR3 spells CASRLEGRGQTHSGNTIYF. The CDR3 DNA follows: TGTGCCAGCCGTCTGGAAGGCAGGGGGCAGACCCACTCTGGAAACACCATATATTTT.

This chain connects TRBV20-1 to TRBJ1-1; D is unclear. The germline V and J ends were trimmed by 4 bases and 4 bases, with 16 bases remaining between them. CDR3 length: 14 amino acids. Germline V lookup: CDR1 DFQATT, CDR2 SNEGSKA (reference sequence). The DNA for the CDR3 is TGCAGTGCTATGCCCGGGATCGGAGGCACTGAAGCTTTCTTT. Amino acid sequence: CSAMPGIGGTEAFF.

This clonotype was observed a handful of times. V gene TRBV7-9 combines with J gene TRBJ2-7; D may be TRBD1 (6 bases). V lost 3 bases to trimming and J lost 9 bases, with 15 bases between them. The CDR3 extends over 13 amino acids. Germline V gives CDR1 SEHNR, CDR2 FQNEAQ (reference sequence). The CDR3 nucleotides read TGTGCCAGCAGCTTTTCACAGGGTCCGTTGCAGTACTTC. This codes for CASSFSQGPLQYF. Using reference TRBV7-9 and TRBJ2-7 for the parts outside the CDR3, the full variable domain is DTGVSQNPRHKITKRGQNVTFRCDPISEHNRLYWYRQTLGQGPEFLTYFQNEAQLEKSRLLSDRFSAERPKGSFSTLEIQRTEQGDSAMYLCASSFSQGPLQYFGPGTRLTVT.

The gene calls are TRBV20-1 and TRBJ2-2; no clear D gene. Germline V lookup: CDR1 DFQATT, CDR2 SNEGSKA (reference sequence). V lost 4 bases and J 4 bases, leaving 16 bases between the germline ends. There are 15 residues in the CDR3. CDR3 nucleotide sequence: TGCAGTGCTACCGACTCCTCCAGTCTCACCGGGGAGCTGTTTTTT. Translation gives CSATDSSSLTGELFF.

This clonotype was recorded many times. V usage is TRBV20-1 and J usage is TRBJ1-1; weak D call: TRBD1 (5 bases). There are 14 residues in the CDR3. The germline V and J ends were trimmed by 6 bases and 3 bases, with 17 bases remaining between them. From germline, CDR1 is DFQATT and CDR2 SNEGSKA (reference sequence). In nucleotides, the CDR3 is TGCAGTGCCATCAGGGAGATAACGGACACTGAAGCTTTCTTT. Translation gives CSAIREITDTEAFF.

This clonotype was recorded a few times. V and J are TRBV20-1 and TRBJ2-1; 8 nucleotides align to TRBD2. This CDR3 has 14 amino acids. CDR1 is DFQATT, CDR2 SNEGSKA, per germline (reference sequence). CDR3 amino acids: CSPTGGYSYNEQFF. The CDR3 DNA follows: TGCAGCCCTACGGGGGGGTACTCCTACAATGAGCAGTTCTTC.

The rearrangement uses TRBV28 and TRBJ2-7; D gene uncertain. Deletions cut 3 bases from V and 9 bases from J, with 9 bases between. Germline CDR1 and CDR2: MDHEN and SYDVKM. The CDR3 sequence is 11 residues long. This CDR3 reads CASSFQRVQYF. The CDR3 nucleotides read TGTGCCAGCAGTTTTCAGAGAGTGCAGTACTTC.